This record looks at one TCR beta chain sequence and its context. V lost 3 bases and J 0 bases, leaving 18 bases between the germline ends. The CDR3 consists of 18 residues. Germline lookup yields CDR1 LNHDA and CDR2 SQIVND (reference sequence). The Seattle patients, enrolled during active infection, were followed longitudinally. The sample is drawn from a study of blood T cell repertoires in COVID-19. For the study at large: The United States, Italy and Spain provided the acute and convalescent COVID-19 samples.

In the original processing: Amplification of reference gene primers provided the estimated nucleated cell counts. Assay used: immunoSEQ multiplex PCR; TCRdb lists only in-frame clones, some missing. The DNA gave D and trimming, while V, J and clone size come from that table. The table lists fewer than 30,000 clones, more than 85% of them singletons, with about 0.8% in the top ten. The sequence was collected from a woman aged 65 to 85 with COVID-19, enrolled during active disease. V is TRBV19 and J is TRBJ2-1, with D hard to call. The sequenced material came from peripheral blood. The CDR3 loop is CASSMKPYSTFSYNEQFF. The CDR3 region has the DNA TGTGCCAGTAGTATGAAGCCCTACAGTACCTTCTCCTACAATGAGCAGTTCTTC.